These 10 T cell receptor beta chains originate from one sample sequenced in a study of T cell changes during pregnancy in multiple sclerosis. Generated by immunoSEQ multiplex PCR, the TCRdb table keeps only in-frame clones and is missing some. This sample has roughly 69,000 clones; about 91% occur once, and the top ten carry roughly 1.5%. Here the sequenced sample was peripheral blood, taken after pregnancy. The receptor set was obtained from a female donor with multiple sclerosis, enrolled in a pregnancy study.

The count of this clone is one. V and J are TRBV19 and TRBJ1-2; D not certain. The V gene lost 7 bases and the J gene lost 6 bases, with 9 bases spanning the gap. The germline V gene encodes CDR1 LNHDA and CDR2 SQIVND (reference sequence). The CDR3 length is 11 residues. The CDR3 spells CASNGGHGYTF. DNA for the CDR3: TGTGCCAGTAATGGAGGGCATGGCTACACCTTC.

The chain is built from TRBV2 and TRBJ1-5, with D perhaps matching TRBD1 (6 bases). The germline gives CDR1 SNHLY, CDR2 FYNNEI. The CDR3 runs 15 residues. Trimming took off 5 bases at V and 2 bases at J, with 13 bases between the two ends. The CDR3 DNA follows: TGTGCCAGCAGTCAAACAGGGTCAGGCAATCAGCCCCAGCATTTT. This translates into CASSQTGSGNQPQHF.

This clone occurred once. This chain joins TRBV29-1 and TRBJ1-4; 9 nucleotides agree with TRBD1. J was trimmed by 7 bases and V by 7 bases; bases with no gene match: 4. CDR1 and CDR2 from the germline V gene are SQVTM and ANQGSEA. This CDR3 spans 12 amino acids. The CDR3 DNA reads TGCAGCGCGGGACAGGGCACTGAAAAACTGTTTTTT. It codes for CSAGQGTEKLFF.

The chain carries TRBV5-1 and TRBJ1-1; 7 bases are a match to TRBD1. Unmatched junction bases numbered 10, after V lost 1 base and J lost 4 bases. CDR3 length: 16 residues. CDR1 SGHRS and CDR2 YFSETQ come from the germline V gene. The CDR3 nucleotides read TGCGCCAGCAGCTTGCTCTTGAGTAGGGGGCTCACTGAAGCTTTCTTT. Its translation: CASSLLLSRGLTEAFF.

The CDR3 bases are TGCGCCAGCAGCTTGGGCCCAGAGGTTAATGAAAAACTGTTTTTT. It encodes CASSLGPEVNEKLFF. The rearrangement links TRBV5-1 to TRBJ1-4; D unclear. V lost 0 bases and J lost 4, with 10 bases in between. The CDR3 is made up of 15 amino acids. Germline assignment: CDR1 SGHRS and CDR2 YFSETQ.

The chain joins TRBV7-2 to TRBJ2-5, with D uncertain. CDR3 size: 13 residues. Trimming took off 3 bases at V and 1 base at J, with 6 bases between the two ends. Per germline, CDR1 SGHTA and CDR2 FQGNSA. CDR3 DNA sequence: TGTGCCAGCAGCTTTTATCTCCAAGAGACCCAGTACTTC. Protein product: CASSFYLQETQYF.

The chain joins TRBV7-9 to TRBJ2-1; D might be TRBD2 (6 bases). The CDR3 is 12 residues long. Germline V gene data show CDR1 as SEHNR and CDR2 as FQNEAQ (reference sequence). Trimming took off 1 base at V and 10 bases at J, with 8 bases between the two ends. CDR3 coding DNA: TGTGCCAGCAGCTTAGTGCTAGCGGAGCAGTTCTTC. It encodes CASSLVLAEQFF.

The chain links TRBV18 to TRBJ1-5; 11 nucleotides line up with TRBD1. The CDR3 covers 17 residues. V lost 3 bases and J lost 2; bases outside the gene matches: 6. CDR1 and CDR2 (germline): KGHSH, LQKENI. CDR3 amino acids: CASSPGQGAWGNQPQHF. CDR3 sequence (DNA): TGTGCCAGCTCACCCGGACAGGGGGCATGGGGCAATCAGCCCCAGCATTTT. Full variable domain (rest looked up from reference TRBV18 and TRBJ1-5): NAGVMQNPRHLVRRRGQEARLRCSPMKGHSHVYWYRQLPEEGLKFMVYLQKENIIDESGMPKERFSAEFPKEGPSILRIQQVVRGDSAAYFCASSPGQGAWGNQPQHFGDGTRLSIL.

Comment on this clone: One junction end does not reproduce the germline sequence, and a read error may be involved. The genes are TRBV7-7 and TRBJ2-1; 7 positions match TRBD2. The length of the CDR3 is 17 residues. CDR1 is SSHAT, CDR2 FNYEAQ, per germline (reference sequence). The CDR3 bases are TGTGCTAGCAGCTTAGCGGGCAGGGAAGGAGCCTACAATGAGCAGTTCTTC. Its translation is CASSLAGREGAYNEQFF.

Here the CDR3 reads CASSSSGTAYEQYF. In DNA form, the CDR3 reads TGTGCCAGCAGCTCCTCCGGGACAGCCTACGAGCAGTACTTC. V gene TRBV9 combines with J gene TRBJ2-7; the match to TRBD1 covers 7 bases. In germline, CDR1 is SGDLS, CDR2 YYNGEE. CDR3 length: 14 residues. The V and J ends lost 4 bases and 2 bases, in that order; junction bases with no gene match: 6.